Listed below are T cell receptor beta chains from one sample, sequenced in a study of blood T cell repertoires in COVID-19. Repertoires were generated with immunoSEQ multiplex PCR, while TCRdb's copy carries only in-frame clones and drops some. The sample lists approximately 200,000 clones; about nine tenths were seen once. Specimen: peripheral blood. These receptor sequences come from a woman aged 30 to 39 with acute or convalescent COVID-19. CDR3s include the opening cysteine and the closing phenylalanine or tryptophan. A D gene is named only where the DNA matches it firmly. Size is stated for part of the rows, as once, few or many counts, or as a class when the clone is expanded.

j_call | v_call | clone_size | d_call | cdr3_aa | cdr3_nt
TRBJ2-7 | TRBV7-2 | - | - | CASSLPSREQYF | TGTGCCAGCAGCCTCCCATCGCGCGAGCAGTACTTC
TRBJ2-1 | TRBV9 | - | TRBD2 | CASSVSGGSSYNEQFF | TGTGCCAGCAGCGTATCGGGCGGGAGCTCCTACAATGAGCAGTTCTTC
TRBJ2-5 | TRBV6-1 | - | TRBD2 | CASSDISGSIQYF | TGTGCCAGCAGTGACATTAGCGGGAGCATCCAGTACTTC
TRBJ2-1 | TRBV5-1 | - | - | CASSLDSSYNEQFF | TGCGCCAGCAGCTTGGACAGCTCCTACAATGAGCAGTTCTTC
TRBJ1-2 | TRBV3-1/TRBV3-2 | - | - | CASSPSIREVWGYTF | TGTGCCAGCAGCCCCAGCATCAGGGAAGTCTGGGGCTACACCTTC
TRBJ2-5 | TRBV5-1 | few | TRBD1 | CASSGGQGASFGETQYF | TGCGCCAGCAGCGGGGGACAGGGGGCCTCCTTCGGAGAGACCCAGTACTTC
TRBJ1-1 | TRBV12-3/TRBV12-4 | - | - | CASSWAGVTEAFF | TGTGCCAGCAGCTGGGCAGGTGTGACTGAAGCTTTCTTT
TRBJ2-3 | TRBV2 | once | - | CASGRPVDTQYF | TGTGCCAGCGGGAGGCCCGTAGATACGCAGTATTTT
TRBJ1-3 | TRBV7-6 | - | - | CASSLGSPSGNTIYF | TGTGCCAGCAGCTTAGGCAGTCCCTCTGGAAACACCATATATTTT
TRBJ2-7 | TRBV7-2 | once | - | CASSSPARSYEQYF | TGTGCCAGCAGCTCCCCAGCTAGATCCTACGAGCAGTACTTC
TRBJ2-1 | TRBV10-3 | - | TRBD2 | CATETSGSYNEQFF | TGTGCCACAGAAACTAGCGGGAGTTATAATGAGCAGTTCTTC
TRBJ1-5 | TRBV3-1/TRBV3-2 | - | - | CASSRMGAQPQHF | TGTGCCAGCAGCCGAATGGGGGCCCAGCCCCAGCATTTT
TRBJ2-1 | TRBV21-1 | - | - | CARGGEQFF | TGTGCCAGGGGGGGTGAGCAGTTCTTC
TRBJ1-5 | TRBV28 | - | - | CASSLHRVPF | TGTGCCAGCAGTTTACACAGGGTGCCGTTT
TRBJ2-3 | TRBV5-4 | - | - | CASSYGLFSTDTQYF | TGTGCCAGCAGTTACGGACTGTTTAGCACAGATACGCAGTATTTT
TRBJ1-1 | TRBV20-1 | once | - | CSAGLSGEAFF | TGCAGTGCGGGGCTTAGCGGCGAAGCTTTCTTT
TRBJ1-1 | TRBV29-1 | - | - | CSVEWGGAVTEAFF | TGCAGCGTTGAATGGGGAGGAGCCGTAACTGAAGCTTTCTTT
TRBJ2-1 | TRBV13 | - | TRBD2 | CASLREGGNEQFF | TGTGCCAGCCTCCGGGAGGGAGGAAATGAGCAGTTCTTC
TRBJ2-1 | TRBV5-5 | - | - | CASSSKDYFNEQFF | TGTGCCAGCAGCTCCAAGGACTACTTCAATGAGCAGTTCTTC
TRBJ2-2 | TRBV7-8 | - | - | CASSLLTSGTGELFF | TGTGCCAGCAGCTTACTGACTAGTGGCACCGGGGAGCTGTTTTTT
TRBJ2-1 | TRBV19 | - | - | CASRPRGAGAYNEQFF | TGTGCCAGTAGACCTCGGGGGGCGGGAGCCTACAATGAGCAGTTCTTC
TRBJ2-3 | TRBV5-1 | - | TRBD2 | CASSLAGGPSSDTQYF | TGCGCCAGCAGTCTAGCGGGAGGGCCTAGTTCGGATACGCAGTATTTT
TRBJ2-1 | TRBV29-1 | - | - | CSGSLGGEQFF | TGCAGCGGAAGCCTGGGGGGAGAGCAGTTCTTC
TRBJ2-1 | TRBV6-2/TRBV6-3 | - | TRBD2 | CASSYSGLAGVYNEQFF | TGTGCCAGCAGTTACTCGGGTCTAGCGGGAGTGTACAATGAGCAGTTCTTC
TRBJ1-1 | TRBV7-2 | - | - | CASSLNRGTEAFF | TGTGCCAGCAGCTTAAACAGAGGGACTGAAGCTTTCTTT
TRBJ1-2 | TRBV25-1 | once | - | CASSGVLYGYTF | TGTGCCAGCAGCGGGGTTTTATATGGCTACACCTTC
TRBJ1-6 | TRBV7-2 | - | - | CASSSRSNSPLHF | TGTGCCAGCAGCTCCCGGTCGAATTCACCCCTCCACTTT
TRBJ1-3 | TRBV9 | - | - | CASSVGDSSSGNTIYF | TGTGCCAGCAGCGTAGGGGACTCGAGCTCTGGAAACACCATATATTTT
TRBJ1-2 | TRBV3-1/TRBV3-2 | - | TRBD1 | CASSHRPGTGRGHSNYGYTF | TGTGCCAGCAGCCATAGACCCGGGACAGGGAGGGGGCACTCTAACTATGGCTACACCTTC